Shown below are 23 T cell receptor beta chains from a single sample sequenced in a study of blood T cell repertoires in COVID-19. Some clones are missing from TCRdb's copy, which holds only in-frame ones; the method was immunoSEQ multiplex PCR. The data contain 250,000 to 300,000 clones, 80% to 85% of them singletons. The sample taken for sequencing was PBMCs or T cells enriched from blood (not recorded which). Receptors were obtained from a man aged 35 to 55 who had been exposed to COVID-19.

As to this clone: The junction differs from germline at one of its ends, possibly a read error. The J gene is TRBJ2-2, the V gene TRBV7-7, with TRBD2 matching over 10 bases. The CDR3 spans 14 residues. Germline V gene lookup returns CDR1 SSHAT and CDR2 FNYEAQ (reference sequence). CDR3 bases: TGTGCTAGCAGCGTAGCGGGAGGCACCGGGGAGCTGTTTTTT. Its translation: CASSVAGGTGELFF.

V is TRBV27 and J is TRBJ1-6; TRBD1 aligns across 7 bases. The CDR3 contains 17 residues. Germline V lookup: CDR1 MNHEY, CDR2 SMNVEV (reference sequence). The V and J ends lost 5 bases and 2 bases, in that order; junction bases with no gene match: 9. CDR3 in DNA: TGTGCCAGCAGTACTAGGACAGGTCAGCCCTATAATTCACCCCTCCACTTT. Its translation: CASSTRTGQPYNSPLHF.

V usage is TRBV3-1 (or the pseudogene TRBV3-2) and J usage is TRBJ1-3; D ambiguous. Per the germline V gene, CDR1 is LGHDT and CDR2 is YNNKEL (reference sequence). V was clipped by 2 bases and J by 9 bases, with 11 bases between them. This CDR3 comprises 13 residues. The CDR3 sequence is CASSQRRGSTIYF. CDR3 DNA: TGTGCCAGCAGCCAAAGGCGGGGTAGCACCATATATTTT.

The chain uses TRBV12-5 and TRBJ2-1; the match to TRBD1 covers 8 bases. Unmatched junction bases numbered 8, after V lost 2 bases and J lost 2 bases. Germline V gene sequence: CDR1 LGHNT, CDR2 FRNRAP. CDR3 length: 17 amino acids. The DNA of the CDR3 is TGTGCTAGTGGTTTGCCCACGAGGACAGGGACCTACAATGAGCAGTTCTTC. Amino acid sequence: CASGLPTRTGTYNEQFF.

The chain joins TRBV27 to TRBJ2-2; a weak D match, TRBD2 (6 bases). The germline gives CDR1 MNHEY, CDR2 SMNVEV (reference sequence). Trimming stripped 2 bases from V and 3 bases from J, with 16 bases between. The CDR3 extends over 17 amino acids. The CDR3, as DNA: TGTGCCAGCAGTTTACAACTAGCCGCAATGCACACCGGGGAGCTGTTTTTT. This encodes CASSLQLAAMHTGELFF.

The chain joins TRBV3-1 (or the pseudogene TRBV3-2) to TRBJ2-3; TRBD2 aligns across 8 bases. The CDR3 is 14 residues long. Germline CDR1 is LGHDT and CDR2 is YNNKEL (reference sequence). Unmatched junction bases numbered 2, after V lost 5 bases and J lost 1 base. This CDR3 reads CASSYGGGTDTQYF. The DNA for the CDR3 is TGTGCCAGCAGCTACGGGGGGGGCACAGATACGCAGTATTTT.

The V and J genes are TRBV5-1 and TRBJ2-3; D call uncertain. The V gene's germline CDR1 is SGHRS and CDR2 YFSETQ. Trimming shortened V by 0 bases and J by 2 bases, and 7 bases separated the two germline ends. The length of the CDR3 is 14 residues. The CDR3: CASSLAVYTDTQYF. CDR3 coding DNA: TGCGCCAGCAGCTTGGCCGTGTACACAGATACGCAGTATTTT.

This clone was seen a handful of times. This chain links TRBV27 with TRBJ2-7, with 10 bases lining up with TRBD2. V dropped 4 bases and J dropped 2; count of bases not matched to a gene: 11. The CDR3 has 17 amino acids. CDR1 and CDR2 (germline): MNHEY, SMNVEV (reference sequence). CDR3 amino acids: CASSSVIGLAAAYEQYF. The CDR3 nucleotides read TGTGCCAGCAGTTCCGTAATCGGACTAGCGGCAGCCTACGAGCAGTACTTC.

The chain combines TRBV7-3 with TRBJ2-5, with TRBD2 matching 10 bases. Germline V gives CDR1 SGHTA, CDR2 FQGTGA. The CDR3 spans 15 residues. The trim removed 5 bases at V and 5 bases at J, leaving 8 bases unmatched. The CDR3 coding sequence is TGTGCCAGCAGCGCCTCGGGACTAGCGATGGAGACCCAGTACTTC. This gives the protein CASSASGLAMETQYF. The full variable domain, completed using reference TRBV7-3 and TRBJ2-5, is GAGVSQTPSNKVTEKGKYVELRCDPISGHTALYWYRQSLGQGPEFLIYFQGTGAADDSGLPNDRFFAVRPEGSVSTLKIQRTERGDSAVYLCASSASGLAMETQYFGPGTRLLVL.

This clone showed up just a few times. J is TRBJ1-1 and V is TRBV4-2, with unresolved D. V lost 0 bases and J lost 10, with 12 bases in between. Germline V gene sequence: CDR1 LGHNA, CDR2 YNFKEQ. The CDR3 spans 13 residues. The CDR3 is CASSQDLERGAFF. The CDR3 DNA reads as TGTGCCAGCAGCCAAGATCTGGAACGGGGAGCTTTCTTT.

This sequence joins TRBV2 and TRBJ1-4; a possible D gene is TRBD1 (6 bases). The CDR3 loop spans 14 amino acids. Trimming shortened V by 7 bases and J by 0 bases, and 9 bases separated the two germline ends. Germline V gene sequence: CDR1 SNHLY, CDR2 FYNNEI. The CDR3: CASIRGPTNEKLFF. CDR3 nucleotide sequence: TGTGCCAGCATCAGGGGCCCAACTAATGAAAAACTGTTTTTT.

The J gene is TRBJ2-1, the V gene TRBV7-3; D is perhaps TRBD1 (6 bases). Trimming took off 5 bases at V and 10 bases at J, with 18 bases between the two ends. This CDR3 region has 14 residues. Germline V gives CDR1 SGHTA, CDR2 FQGTGA. In nucleotides, the CDR3 is TGTGCCAGCAGCGCAGAGGTAGGGACATTCGAGCAGTTCTTC. Its translation is CASSAEVGTFEQFF. The entire variable domain, with the rest obtained from reference TRBV7-3 and TRBJ2-1, is as follows: GAGVSQTPSNKVTEKGKYVELRCDPISGHTALYWYRQSLGQGPEFLIYFQGTGAADDSGLPNDRFFAVRPEGSVSTLKIQRTERGDSAVYLCASSAEVGTFEQFFGPGTRLTVL.

This clone appeared a few times. V is TRBV19 and J is TRBJ1-5; 8 positions agree with TRBD1. Germline V CDR1 and CDR2: LNHDA, SQIVND (reference sequence). This CDR3 spans 16 amino acids. V dropped 2 bases and J dropped 2; count of bases not matched to a gene: 5. CDR3 nucleotides: TGTGCCAGTAGTATACAGGGACAGGTGGGCAATCAGCCCCAGCATTTT. It codes for CASSIQGQVGNQPQHF.

CDR3 nucleotide sequence: TGTGCCACCAGTACGGGGATGAACACTGAAGCTTTCTTT. Encoded protein: CATSTGMNTEAFF. The chain carries TRBV24-1 and TRBJ1-1; D ambiguous. V was shortened by 6 bases and J by 0 bases, with 7 bases between the two germline ends. The germline V gene has CDR1 KGHDR and CDR2 SFDVKD. CDR3 length equals 13 residues.

The J gene is TRBJ1-2, the V gene TRBV19; 9 bases align to TRBD1. The CDR3 runs to 16 residues. V was pared by 2 bases and J by 4 bases, with 8 bases of the junction left unmatched. Germline CDR1 and CDR2: LNHDA and SQIVND (reference sequence). CDR3 coding DNA: TGTGCCAGTAGTATACGAGCGACAGGGGGAATCTATGGCTACACCTTC. It codes for CASSIRATGGIYGYTF.

Of note for this clone: A junction end diverges from the germline sequence, so it may reflect a read error. The chain recombines TRBV10-3 with TRBJ2-6; 7 nucleotides match TRBD2. The length of the CDR3 is 16 residues. Germline-derived CDR1 and CDR2 are ENHRY and SYGVKD. CDR3 loop: CAISESASGGDNVLTF. The CDR3 DNA reads TGTGCCATCAGTGAGTCAGCCTCTGGGGGGGACAACGTCCTGACTTTC.

Only one count was recorded for this clone. This chain joins TRBV19 and TRBJ1-1, with TRBD1 matching over 7 bases. The CDR3 has 12 amino acids. Germline lookup yields CDR1 LNHDA and CDR2 SQIVND (reference sequence). The J segment lost 3 bases and the V segment lost 8 bases, leaving 3 bases of the junction unmatched. The CDR3 DNA sequence: TGTGCCAGTCTCGACAGGGACACTGAAGCTTTCTTT. Amino acids: CASLDRDTEAFF.

The CDR3 loop reads CASSQDHSLAGRRGEQFF. CDR3 nucleotides: TGTGCCAGCAGCCAAGATCACAGCCTAGCGGGAAGGCGGGGTGAGCAGTTCTTC. This rearrangement joins TRBV3-1 (or the pseudogene TRBV3-2) to TRBJ2-1; 9 bases are shared with TRBD2. This CDR3 region has 18 residues. V was pared by 0 bases and J by 9 bases, with 15 bases of the junction left unmatched. Germline V gives CDR1 LGHDT, CDR2 YNNKEL (reference sequence).

This sequence joins TRBV7-2 and TRBJ1-3, with D unresolved. Trimming took 5 bases from V and 1 from J, leaving 9 bases between them. CDR3 length: 14 residues. Looked up from germline, CDR1 is SGHTA and CDR2 is FQGNSA. The CDR3 sequence is CASSRGSSGNTIYF. DNA for the CDR3: TGTGCCAGCAGCCGCGGGAGTTCTGGAAACACCATATATTTT.

The rearrangement uses TRBV6-1 and TRBJ2-1; possible D gene TRBD1, 6 bases. Germline V gene sequence: CDR1 MNHNS, CDR2 SASEGT. This CDR3 contains 18 residues. Between the trimmed V and J ends, which lost 0 bases and 9 bases, there was a span of 24 bases. The CDR3 DNA reads TGTGCCAGCAGTGAAGCGCCGAACAGGGTAAGGTCCTTAGGTGAGCAGTTCTTC. It encodes CASSEAPNRVRSLGEQFF.

This chain links TRBV4-1 with TRBJ2-5, with D unclear. This CDR3 has 13 residues. Germline loops: CDR1 MGHRA, CDR2 YSYEKL. Trimming left V 0 bases short and J 9 bases short, with 11 bases between. CDR3 amino acids: CASSQDLELSQYF. DNA of the CDR3: TGCGCCAGCAGCCAAGATCTAGAACTTTCCCAGTACTTC.

This rearrangement joins TRBV11-3 to TRBJ1-1, with D possibly matching TRBD1 (6 bases). Trimming pared 5 bases from V and 7 bases from J, leaving 20 bases between. Per germline, CDR1 SGHNT and CDR2 YENEEA. This CDR3 has 15 amino acids. CDR3 in DNA: TGTGCCAGCAGCCAACGGGGACACGGTTCCCTTGAAGCTTTCTTT. Its protein is CASSQRGHGSLEAFF.

This rearrangement joins TRBV5-8 to TRBJ1-5; 8 bases are a match to TRBD1. Germline assignment: CDR1 SGHTS and CDR2 YDEGEE. The CDR3 covers 16 residues. Unmatched junction bases numbered 8, after V lost 0 bases and J lost 6 bases. CDR3 sequence: CASSLVFGTGGQPQHF. The CDR3 DNA follows: TGTGCCAGCAGCTTGGTGTTCGGGACAGGAGGTCAGCCCCAGCATTTT.